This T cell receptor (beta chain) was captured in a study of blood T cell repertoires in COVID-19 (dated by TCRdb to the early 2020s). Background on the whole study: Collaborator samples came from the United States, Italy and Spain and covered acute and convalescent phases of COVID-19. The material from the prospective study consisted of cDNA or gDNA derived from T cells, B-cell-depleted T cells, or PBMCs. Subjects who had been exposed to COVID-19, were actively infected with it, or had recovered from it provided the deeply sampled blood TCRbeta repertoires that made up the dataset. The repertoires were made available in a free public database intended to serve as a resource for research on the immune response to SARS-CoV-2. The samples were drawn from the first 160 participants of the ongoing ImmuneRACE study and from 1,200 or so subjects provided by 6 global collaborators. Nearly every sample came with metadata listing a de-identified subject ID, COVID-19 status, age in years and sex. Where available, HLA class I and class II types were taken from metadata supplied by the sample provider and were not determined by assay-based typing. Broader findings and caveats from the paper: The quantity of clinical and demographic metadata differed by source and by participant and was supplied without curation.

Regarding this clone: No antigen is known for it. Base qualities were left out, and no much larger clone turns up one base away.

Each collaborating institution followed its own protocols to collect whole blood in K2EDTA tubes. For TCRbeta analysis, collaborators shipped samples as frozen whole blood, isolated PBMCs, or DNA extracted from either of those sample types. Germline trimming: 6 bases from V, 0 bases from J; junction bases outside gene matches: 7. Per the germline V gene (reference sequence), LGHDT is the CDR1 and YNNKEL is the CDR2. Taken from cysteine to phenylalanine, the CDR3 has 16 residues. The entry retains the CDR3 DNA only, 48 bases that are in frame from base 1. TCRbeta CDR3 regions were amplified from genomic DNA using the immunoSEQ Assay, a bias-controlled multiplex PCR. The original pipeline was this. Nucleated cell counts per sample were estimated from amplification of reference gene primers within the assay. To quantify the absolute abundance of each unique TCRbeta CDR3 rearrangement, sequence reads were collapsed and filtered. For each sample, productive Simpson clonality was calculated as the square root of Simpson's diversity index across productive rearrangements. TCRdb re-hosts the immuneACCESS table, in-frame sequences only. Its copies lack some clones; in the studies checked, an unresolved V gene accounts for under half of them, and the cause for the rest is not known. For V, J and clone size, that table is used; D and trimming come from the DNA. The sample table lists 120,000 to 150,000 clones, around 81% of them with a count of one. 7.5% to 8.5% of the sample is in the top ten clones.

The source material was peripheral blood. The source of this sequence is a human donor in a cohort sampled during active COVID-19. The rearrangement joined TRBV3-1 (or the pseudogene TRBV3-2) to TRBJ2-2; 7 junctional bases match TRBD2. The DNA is TGTGCCAGCAGACCCACTAGCGCCTCGAACACCGGGGAGCTGTTTTTT. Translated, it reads CASRPTSASNTGELFF.